This T cell receptor (beta chain) was profiled in a study of blood T cell repertoires in COVID-19. Patients at the Seattle site were enrolled during active infection and followed longitudinally. The V gene's germline CDR1 is SNHLY and CDR2 FYNNEI. After removal of 6 bases from V and 1 base from J, the junction contained 3 bases not matched to a gene. CDR3 length equals 16 residues. Sequencing was performed with immunoSEQ multiplex PCR; in TCRdb, only in-frame clones are kept and a portion is missing. The sample contains approximately 230,000 clones, 88% of which appear only once. V and J are TRBV2 and TRBJ2-1; 13 bases line up with TRBD2. The source of this sequence is a woman in her twenties or thirties with COVID-19, enrolled during active disease. Source material: peripheral blood. The CDR3 is CASSATSGGSYNEQFF. CDR3 sequence (DNA): TGTGCCAGCAGCGCGACTAGCGGGGGGTCCTACAATGAGCAGTTCTTC.